The 20 T cell receptor beta chains reported below all come from one sample, sequenced in a study of T cell repertoires in cytomegalovirus infection. The antigens for these receptors are not known. TCRdb called the reads again in MiXCR, with one record for every CDR3 protein. Among around 500,000 distinct CDR3 sequences listed, roughly 46% were seen once. Specimen: cultured PBMCs, collected from culture after CMV antigen stimulation. These receptors were obtained from a human donor in good health (CMV status not recorded). Some clones in this sample may be carry-over from other donors' samples.

The rearrangement uses TRBV20-1 and TRBJ2-2; D gene unclear. The V end lost 0 bases, the J end lost 1 base, and 6 bases lay between the germline ends. Germline CDR1 reads DFQATT; CDR2 reads SNEGSKA (reference sequence). This CDR3 contains 14 residues. The CDR3 sequence: CSARDPGNTGELFF. CDR3 bases: TGCAGTGCTAGAGATCCGGGGAACACCGGGGAGCTGTTTTTT.

This clonotype was picked up a small number of times. The V call is TRBV7-2, the J call TRBJ1-2; no firm D call. The V gene's germline CDR1 is SGHTA and CDR2 FQGNSA. Trimming took off 5 bases at V and 1 base at J, with 20 bases between the two ends. This CDR3 contains 17 residues. CDR3 residues: CASSPAGRLLINYGYTF. CDR3 bases: TGTGCCAGCAGCCCCGCCGGCAGACTTTTAATTAACTATGGCTACACCTTC. The full variable domain, its missing parts supplied by reference TRBV7-2 and TRBJ1-2, is GAGVSQSPSNKVTEKGKDVELRCDPISGHTALYWYRQSLGQGLEFLIYFQGNSAPDKSGLPSDRFSAERTGGSVSTLTIQRTQQEDSAVYLCASSPAGRLLINYGYTFGSGTRLTVV.

The genes are TRBV4-2 and TRBJ2-3; D remains unclear. The germline V gene encodes CDR1 LGHNA and CDR2 YNFKEQ. Trimming pared 0 bases from V and 0 bases from J, leaving 10 bases between. The CDR3 runs to 16 residues. CDR3: CASSQDWRQSTDTQYF. CDR3 DNA sequence: TGTGCCAGCAGCCAAGACTGGCGTCAGAGCACAGATACGCAGTATTTT.

This sequence joins TRBV5-6 and TRBJ1-3; D ambiguous. V gave up 6 bases and J gave up 0 bases, with 10 bases separating them. The CDR3 has 14 amino acids. The germline gives CDR1 SGHDT, CDR2 YYEEEE. The CDR3 coding sequence is TGTGCCAGCAAAGAGGTCGGCTCTGGAAACACCATATATTTT. Translation gives CASKEVGSGNTIYF.

The J gene is TRBJ2-7, the V gene TRBV12-3 or TRBV12-4, with D perhaps TRBD1 (6 bases). The V gene lost 8 bases and the J gene lost 2 bases, with 16 bases spanning the gap. The CDR3 covers 14 residues. CDR3 loop: CASGKGGQPYEQYF. CDR3 in DNA: TGTGCCAGCGGTAAAGGCGGACAGCCCTACGAGCAGTACTTC.

The chain is built from TRBV19 and TRBJ1-1; D is undetermined. The germline V gene encodes CDR1 LNHDA and CDR2 SQIVND (reference sequence). The CDR3 consists of 14 residues. V was cut by 6 bases and J by 11 bases, with 22 bases left in between. The CDR3 loop is CASSSDDTVGGAFF. CDR3 nucleotides: TGTGCCAGTAGCTCCGACGACACGGTCGGAGGGGCTTTCTTT.

The chain uses TRBV7-2 and TRBJ1-2; the D is unclear. Germline CDR1 and CDR2: SGHTA and FQGNSA. V was shortened by 1 base and J by 3 bases, with 6 bases between the two germline ends. The CDR3 extends over 13 amino acids. This chain's CDR3 is CASSLELHYGYTF. The DNA of the CDR3 is TGTGCCAGCAGCTTAGAGCTACACTATGGCTACACCTTC.

This clonotype was counted a few times. The J gene is TRBJ2-2, the V gene TRBV7-8, with 8 bases aligning to TRBD2. Germline V gives CDR1 SGHVS, CDR2 FQNEAQ. V lost 2 bases to trimming and J lost 7 bases; unmatched junction nucleotides: 9. The CDR3 contains 16 residues. Here the CDR3 reads CASSLTGGAGSGELFF. Here the CDR3 DNA reads TGTGCCAGCAGCTTAACCGGGGGGGCTGGTAGCGGGGAGCTGTTTTTT. The entire variable domain, with the rest obtained from reference TRBV7-8 and TRBJ2-2, is as follows: GAGVSQSPRYKVAKRGQDVALRCDPISGHVSLFWYQQALGQGPEFLTYFQNEAQLDKSGLPSDRFFAERPEGSVSTLKIQRTQQEDSAVYLCASSLTGGAGSGELFFGEGSRLTVL.

This chain connects TRBV6-2 or TRBV6-3 to TRBJ2-1; perhaps D is TRBD1 or TRBD2 (7 bases each). This CDR3 region has 17 residues. Germline V lookup: CDR1 MNHEY, CDR2 SVGEGT. Trimming took 4 bases from V and 1 from J, leaving 17 bases between them. The CDR3, as DNA: TGTGCCAGCAGTTTTCCGACAGGGAGGGGTTCCTACAATGAGCAGTTCTTC. This gives the protein CASSFPTGRGSYNEQFF.

In its sample, this clonotype was seen a few times. The J gene is TRBJ2-3, the V gene TRBV5-4, with TRBD2 as a possible D gene (5 bases). The CDR3 is 15 residues long. V dropped 4 bases and J dropped 6 bases, with 18 bases sitting between them. In germline, CDR1 is SGHNT, CDR2 YYREEE (reference sequence). The CDR3 loop reads CASSPKGSLRDTQYF. The CDR3 DNA follows: TGTGCCAGCAGCCCAAAAGGGAGCCTTAGGGATACGCAGTATTTT.

The rearrangement joins TRBV10-3 to TRBJ1-1; D unclear. V lost 6 bases and J 2 bases, leaving 4 bases between the germline ends. The CDR3 totals 11 residues. In germline, CDR1 is ENHRY, CDR2 SYGVKD. CDR3 sequence: CAISSNTEAFF. The CDR3 DNA follows: TGTGCCATCAGCAGTAACACTGAAGCTTTCTTT.

There are a few counts of this clonotype. The DNA of the CDR3 is TGTGCCAGCAGATTCCCGGGACAGGCGACCTCTGGAAACACCATATATTTT. Encoded protein: CASRFPGQATSGNTIYF. The J gene is TRBJ1-3, the V gene TRBV6-5; 8 nucleotides line up with TRBD1. Germline V gene data show CDR1 as MNHEY and CDR2 as SVGAGI. CDR3 size: 17 residues. V shed 6 bases, J shed 0 bases, and the junction held 10 bases outside the gene matches.

CDR3 sequence (DNA): TGTGCCAGCGGTACAACAGGGACAAATGAAAAACTGTTTTTT. Its translation is CASGTTGTNEKLFF. The chain uses TRBV12-3 or TRBV12-4 and TRBJ1-4, with D possibly being TRBD1 (6 bases). This CDR3 region has 14 residues. V was shortened by 8 bases and J by 5 bases, with 15 bases between the two germline ends.

J is TRBJ2-1 and V is TRBV12-3 or TRBV12-4; possibly TRBD1 or TRBD2 for D (5 bases each). V lost 4 bases, J lost 14 bases, and 15 bases lay in between. This CDR3 is built from 12 residues. The DNA of the CDR3 is TGTGCCAGCAGTTCCGATGGGGACCAGAAGTTCTTC. This encodes CASSSDGDQKFF.

This clonotype was detected a few times. The chain links TRBV19 to TRBJ2-3; possibly TRBD1 for D (6 bases). The germline gives CDR1 LNHDA, CDR2 SQIVND (reference sequence). V was cut by 3 bases and J by 0 bases, with 10 bases left in between. The CDR3 contains 15 residues. The CDR3, as DNA: TGTGCCAGTAGTATCGGACAGACTAGCACAGATACGCAGTATTTT. Translated: CASSIGQTSTDTQYF.

This clonotype was seen more than once but under ten times. This chain connects TRBV6-6 to TRBJ2-7; 7 nucleotides align to TRBD2. J gave up 4 bases and V 10 bases, and 7 bases lay outside the gene matches. The CDR3 contains 12 residues. Germline values: CDR1 MNHNY, CDR2 SVGAGI (reference sequence). The CDR3 spells CATAPGGYEQYF. Here the CDR3 DNA reads TGTGCCACCGCCCCCGGGGGGTACGAGCAGTACTTC.

In this sample, this clonotype turned up a few times. The chain links TRBV7-6 to TRBJ2-3, with D hard to call. This CDR3 spans 15 amino acids. The germline gives CDR1 SGHVS, CDR2 FNYEAQ. Trimming removed 5 bases from V and 2 bases from J, with 14 bases in between. CDR3 in DNA: TGTGCCAGCAGCGACACGGGCCAAAACACAGATACGCAGTATTTT. Translation: CASSDTGQNTDTQYF. The full variable domain, its missing parts supplied by reference TRBV7-6 and TRBJ2-3, is GAGVSQSPRYKVTKRGQDVALRCDPISGHVSLYWYRQALGQGPEFLTYFNYEAQQDKSGLPNDRFSAERPEGSISTLTIQRTEQRDSAMYRCASSDTGQNTDTQYFGPGTRLTVL.

J is TRBJ2-1 and V is TRBV18, with a weak D call TRBD1 (6 bases). The CDR3 length is 14 residues. V was cut by 6 bases and J by 7 bases, with 16 bases left in between. The germline V gene encodes CDR1 KGHSH and CDR2 LQKENI. DNA of the CDR3: TGTGCCAGCTCCGGCTTGGGACAAAAAAATGAGCAGTTCTTC. Its protein is CASSGLGQKNEQFF.

This clonotype appeared a single time. V and J are TRBV20-1 and TRBJ1-1; D call uncertain. The CDR3 sequence is 12 residues long. Germline values: CDR1 DFQATT, CDR2 SNEGSKA (reference sequence). Trimming pared 6 bases from V and 0 bases from J, leaving 8 bases between. CDR3 loop: CSARRVNTEAFF. The CDR3 DNA follows: TGCAGTGCACGCCGGGTGAACACTGAAGCTTTCTTT.

In this sample, this clonotype turned up a few times. This chain's CDR3 is CASSSHLAYEQYF. CDR3 DNA: TGTGCCAGCAGCTCACACCTAGCCTACGAGCAGTACTTC. The chain employs TRBV11-2 and TRBJ2-7, with unresolved D. The V gene lost 4 bases and the J gene lost 2 bases, with 9 bases spanning the gap. Germline-derived CDR1 and CDR2 are SGHAT and FQNNGV. The length of the CDR3 is 13 residues.